Following are 29 T cell receptor beta chains from one sample sequenced in a study of blood T cell repertoires in COVID-19. Clones were read by immunoSEQ multiplex PCR, and TCRdb kept only the in-frame ones, dropping some. The data hold nearly 250,000 clones, with 65% to 90% observed a single time. Material: PBMCs or T cells enriched from blood (not recorded which). The receptors come from a woman aged 45-59 years with acute COVID-19.

This clone was counted only a few times. This sequence joins TRBV3-1 (or the pseudogene TRBV3-2) and TRBJ2-2; D possibly corresponds to TRBD2 (6 bases). Per the germline V gene, CDR1 is LGHDT and CDR2 is YNNKEL (reference sequence). V was cut by 7 bases and J by 1 base, with 7 bases left in between. CDR3 length: 13 amino acids. The CDR3 here is CASKEGNTGELFF. Here the CDR3 DNA reads TGTGCCAGCAAGGAGGGGAACACCGGGGAGCTGTTTTTT.

This clone was detected once. The genes are TRBV12-3 or TRBV12-4 and TRBJ1-1; D unresolved. The CDR3 is 11 residues long. V lost 3 bases to trimming and J lost 6 bases, with 5 bases between them. The CDR3 loop is CASSFYSEAFF. DNA for the CDR3: TGTGCCAGCAGTTTTTACTCTGAAGCTTTCTTT.

The V gene is TRBV29-1, the J gene TRBJ2-5; 7 nucleotides agree with TRBD2. Germline lookup yields CDR1 SQVTM and CDR2 ANQGSEA. The CDR3 is 15 residues long. The V gene end was trimmed by 2 bases and the J gene end by 5 bases; junction bases not matched to a gene: 11. The chain's CDR3 is CSVERGEVSGETQYF. As DNA, the CDR3 is TGCAGCGTTGAACGGGGGGAGGTCTCCGGGGAGACCCAGTACTTC.

This sequence joins TRBV24-1 and TRBJ2-1, with 10 bases matching TRBD2. CDR3 length: 13 amino acids. Germline CDR1 reads KGHDR; CDR2 reads SFDVKD. With V trimmed by 9 bases and J by 7 bases, 5 bases remained unmatched. CDR3 sequence (DNA): TGTGCCACCTTAGCGGGGGGAGGGAATGAGCAGTTCTTC. Translated, it gives CATLAGGGNEQFF.

This clone was recorded a few times. V is TRBV7-6 and J is TRBJ2-2; 8 positions agree with TRBD1. The CDR3 covers 15 residues. V shed 6 bases and J 5 bases; nucleotides not matched to a gene: 8. Germline lookup yields CDR1 SGHVS and CDR2 FNYEAQ. CDR3 in amino acids: CASRSDRAGTGELFF. As DNA, the CDR3 is TGTGCCAGCAGATCGGACAGGGCCGGGACCGGGGAGCTGTTTTTT.

The genes are TRBV7-9 and TRBJ1-4, with 10 bases identical to TRBD1. CDR1 and CDR2 (germline): SEHNR, FQNEAQ (reference sequence). V shed 4 bases, J shed 4 bases, and the junction held 3 bases outside the gene matches. The CDR3 runs to 15 residues. The CDR3 region is CASSSRTGGNEKLFF. The CDR3 DNA is TGTGCCAGCAGCTCGCGGACAGGGGGTAATGAAAAACTGTTTTTT.

The rearrangement links TRBV6-1 to TRBJ2-7, with 9 positions matching TRBD1. The CDR3 runs 20 residues. CDR1 MNHNS and CDR2 SASEGT come from the germline V gene. Trimming cost V 2 bases and J 5 bases; bases outside gene matches: 22. DNA for the CDR3: TGTGCCAGCAGTGAATCTATCGTTCTCGTTGGGACAGGGCGTATCCACGAGCAGTACTTC. This encodes CASSESIVLVGTGRIHEQYF.

J is TRBJ2-7 and V is TRBV5-1; 7 bases line up with TRBD2. The CDR3 has 17 residues. Germline V gives CDR1 SGHRS, CDR2 YFSETQ. The trim removed 0 bases at V and 0 bases at J, leaving 9 bases unmatched. CDR3: CASSLVNSGWASYEQYF. CDR3 sequence (DNA): TGCGCCAGCAGCTTGGTCAATAGCGGGTGGGCCTCCTACGAGCAGTACTTC.

The chain carries TRBV20-1 and TRBJ2-1; TRBD2 matches 7 bases. Germline trimming cut 3 bases from V and 6 bases from J; bases unmatched to any gene: 11. Germline CDR1 DFQATT, CDR2 SNEGSKA (reference sequence). The CDR3 has 15 residues. The CDR3 sequence: CSASPQAGSPNEQFF. The CDR3 DNA reads as TGCAGTGCTAGTCCCCAAGCGGGGAGTCCCAATGAGCAGTTCTTC.

The rearrangement links TRBV7-2 to TRBJ1-1; TRBD1 matches 7 bases. From germline, CDR1 is SGHTA and CDR2 FQGNSA. This CDR3 has 15 amino acids. V was clipped by 4 bases and J by 1 base; unmatched bases: 6. In nucleotides, the CDR3 is TGTGCCAGCAGCTCAAGACAGGGCGCGAACACTGAAGCTTTCTTT. Its protein product is CASSSRQGANTEAFF. Full variable domain (outside the CDR3, taken from reference TRBV7-2 and TRBJ1-1): GAGVSQSPSNKVTEKGKDVELRCDPISGHTALYWYRQSLGQGLEFLIYFQGNSAPDKSGLPSDRFSAERTGGSVSTLTIQRTQQEDSAVYLCASSSRQGANTEAFFGQGTRLTVV.

The chain is built from TRBV5-1 and TRBJ1-1; no definite D call. There are 12 residues in the CDR3. Per the germline V gene, CDR1 is SGHRS and CDR2 is YFSETQ. V was cut by 4 bases and J by 3 bases, with 7 bases left in between. This CDR3 is CASSPGDTEAFF. The CDR3 nucleotides read TGCGCCAGCAGCCCCGGGGACACTGAAGCTTTCTTT.

CDR3 protein: CASSATGELFF. DNA of the CDR3: TGTGCCAGCAGCGCTACCGGGGAGCTGTTTTTT. The chain employs TRBV9 and TRBJ2-2; D gene unclear. Germline values: CDR1 SGDLS, CDR2 YYNGEE. The CDR3 loop spans 11 amino acids. Trimming took off 3 bases at V and 5 bases at J, with 2 bases between the two ends.

As concerns this clone: An end of the junction does not agree with germline; a read error may underlie this. The chain combines TRBV12-3 or TRBV12-4 with TRBJ1-2; D is undetermined. The CDR3 is 8 amino acids. Here the CDR3 reads CASSPSSF. The CDR3, as DNA: TGTGCCAGCAGTCCTAGCTCCTTC.

A few counts support this clone. The CDR3, as DNA: TGTGCCACCAGTGATTCCGGACAGGGGAGGACCTATGGCTACACCTTC. It codes for CATSDSGQGRTYGYTF. V and J are TRBV24-1 and TRBJ1-2; 9 bases align to TRBD1. Germline V gene data show CDR1 as KGHDR and CDR2 as SFDVKD. Trimming cost V 2 bases and J 4 bases; bases outside gene matches: 7. CDR3 length: 16 residues.

The chain couples TRBV6-9 to TRBJ1-5; the D is unclear. Germline CDR1 reads MNHGY; CDR2 reads SVAAGI. V lost 3 bases to trimming and J lost 2 bases, with 11 bases between them. This CDR3 spans 15 amino acids. This chain's CDR3 is CASSYEGLRNQPQHF. In DNA, the CDR3 is TGTGCCAGCAGTTACGAGGGTCTGCGCAATCAGCCCCAGCATTTT.

The chain joins TRBV18 to TRBJ1-1, with D possibly matching TRBD1 (6 bases). Germline CDR1 and CDR2: KGHSH and LQKENI. Trimming removed 4 bases at V and 0 bases at J, with 15 bases between. There are 16 residues in the CDR3. Written as DNA, the CDR3 is TGTGCCAGCTCACACATTACAGGGACGGTGAACACTGAAGCTTTCTTT. Translated: CASSHITGTVNTEAFF.

This clone was seen a single time. The chain links TRBV5-1 to TRBJ2-7; 8 bases map to TRBD1. The CDR3 is 14 residues long. V shed 4 bases and J 3 bases; nucleotides not matched to a gene: 6. Germline V gives CDR1 SGHRS, CDR2 YFSETQ. The CDR3 spells CASSLGQGLYEQYF. DNA of the CDR3: TGCGCCAGCAGCCTAGGACAGGGCCTCTACGAGCAGTACTTC. Supplemented by reference TRBV5-1 and TRBJ2-7, the full variable domain reads KAGVTQTPRYLIKTRGQQVTLSCSPISGHRSVSWYQQTPGQGLQFLFEYFSETQRNKGNFPGRFSGRQFSNSRSEMNVSTLELGDSALYLCASSLGQGLYEQYFGPGTRLTVT.

This rearrangement joins TRBV30 to TRBJ1-2; the match to TRBD1 covers 10 bases. The CDR3 loop spans 12 amino acids. The J segment lost 7 bases and the V segment lost 7 bases, leaving 6 bases of the junction unmatched. Germline V gene sequence: CDR1 GTSNPN, CDR2 SVGIG (reference sequence). The CDR3: CAYRQGAGGYTF. CDR3 bases: TGTGCCTACCGACAGGGGGCGGGTGGCTACACCTTC. Filled out from reference TRBV30 and TRBJ1-2, the complete variable domain reads SQTIHQWPATLVQPVGSPLSLECTVEGTSNPNLYWYRQAAGRGLQLLFYSVGIGQISSEVPQNLSASRPQDRQFILSSKKLLLSDSGFYLCAYRQGAGGYTFGSGTRLTVV.

The chain joins TRBV7-8 to TRBJ1-1, with a tentative D call TRBD1 (5 bases). The CDR3 length is 13 residues. Germline V gene sequence: CDR1 SGHVS, CDR2 FQNEAQ. Trimming removed 5 bases at V and 7 bases at J, with 14 bases between. The CDR3 protein is CASSIDRVSEAFF. CDR3 nucleotides: TGTGCCAGCAGCATAGACAGAGTAAGTGAAGCTTTCTTT.

The J gene is TRBJ1-1, the V gene TRBV6-6; the D is unclear. V lost 5 bases, J lost 0 bases, and 10 bases lay in between. The germline V gene encodes CDR1 MNHNY and CDR2 SVGAGI (reference sequence). CDR3 length equals 14 residues. CDR3 nucleotide sequence: TGTGCCAGCAGTACCGCGCTGATGAACACTGAAGCTTTCTTT. Protein sequence: CASSTALMNTEAFF.

V usage is TRBV7-2 and J usage is TRBJ1-1; D unclear. The CDR3 is made up of 15 amino acids. The germline CDR1 and CDR2 sequences are SGHTA and FQGNSA. Trimming shortened V by 5 bases and J by 2 bases, and 15 bases separated the two germline ends. The CDR3 loop reads CASSPAAGENTEAFF. The CDR3 region has the DNA TGTGCCAGCAGCCCCGCCGCGGGTGAAAACACTGAAGCTTTCTTT.

V usage is TRBV18 and J usage is TRBJ2-7; TRBD1 might be the D (6 bases). This CDR3 is 15 amino acids long. V lost 5 bases to trimming and J lost 0 bases, with 14 bases between them. Germline CDR1 and CDR2: KGHSH and LQKENI. The CDR3 loop reads CASSYIDRSSYEQYF. The CDR3 DNA reads TGTGCCAGCTCATATATTGACAGGAGCTCCTACGAGCAGTACTTC.

The chain uses TRBV5-1 and TRBJ1-2; D is perhaps TRBD1 (5 bases). Trimming pared 3 bases from V and 6 bases from J, leaving 18 bases between. This CDR3 is 15 amino acids long. CDR1 is SGHRS, CDR2 YFSETQ, per germline. CDR3 residues: CASSSTWGEEDGYTF. Here the CDR3 DNA reads TGCGCCAGCAGCTCGACCTGGGGGGAAGAGGATGGCTACACCTTC.

The chain employs TRBV18 and TRBJ2-7; D may be TRBD1 (6 bases). The V end lost 6 bases, the J end lost 2 bases, and 17 bases lay between the germline ends. The CDR3 runs to 15 residues. CDR1 is KGHSH and CDR2 is LQKENI in the germline V gene. This CDR3 is CASSLRGTVTYEQYF. Written as DNA, the CDR3 is TGTGCCAGCTCCTTGAGGGGGACGGTAACCTACGAGCAGTACTTC.

V is TRBV30 and J is TRBJ1-4; maybe TRBD1 (5 bases). Germline V gene sequence: CDR1 GTSNPN, CDR2 SVGIG (reference sequence). The length of the CDR3 is 14 residues. V gave up 2 bases and J gave up 11 bases, with 18 bases separating them. For the CDR3, the DNA is TGTGCCTGGAGTTCAGGGAGGCCCCCGGGGAAACTGTTTTTT. It specifies CAWSSGRPPGKLFF.

This clone was seen only once. The J gene is TRBJ2-5, the V gene TRBV4-3; D is undetermined. CDR3 length: 13 amino acids. Germline V gene data show CDR1 as LGHNA and CDR2 as YSLEER. Trimming stripped 0 bases from V and 3 bases from J, with 5 bases between. The CDR3 DNA reads as TGCGCCAGCAGCCAAGATCGGGAAGAGACCCAGTACTTC. It codes for CASSQDREETQYF.

This CDR3 is CAWRGTDGSGTEAFF. The CDR3 region has the DNA TGTGCCTGGAGGGGGACAGATGGCTCGGGTACTGAAGCTTTCTTT. The V call is TRBV30, the J call TRBJ1-1; 7 bases are a match to TRBD1. Germline V gives CDR1 GTSNPN, CDR2 SVGIG (reference sequence). The CDR3 runs 15 residues. The V segment lost 3 bases and the J segment 5 bases; nucleotides outside the gene matches: 12.

The rearrangement joins TRBV12-3 or TRBV12-4 to TRBJ2-7, with 7 bases identical to TRBD1. This CDR3 has 13 residues. The V segment lost 6 bases and the J segment 6 bases; nucleotides outside the gene matches: 8. The CDR3 DNA reads TGTGCCAGCAGCACTACAGGGGACCGCGAGCAGTACTTC. Protein: CASSTTGDREQYF.

V usage is TRBV4-3 and J usage is TRBJ1-2; 7 bases match TRBD1. CDR1 and CDR2 (germline): LGHNA, YSLEER. Germline trimming cut 0 bases from V and 3 bases from J; bases unmatched to any gene: 7. This CDR3 region has 16 residues. The CDR3, as DNA: TGCGCCAGCAGCCAAGATAGGGGCAGGGGGGACTATGGCTACACCTTC. Its translation is CASSQDRGRGDYGYTF.